The source of this TCR beta chain is a study of blood T cell repertoires in COVID-19. The protocol was immunoSEQ multiplex PCR, while the TCRdb copy is restricted to in-frame clones and leaves out a portion. The sample has roughly 300,000 clones, around 87% seen once. The length of the CDR3 is 12 residues. V was shortened by 5 bases and J by 6 bases, with 8 bases between the two germline ends. CDR1 KGHSH and CDR2 LQKENI come from the germline V gene. This receptor was identified in a woman aged 50 to 60 who had recovered from COVID-19. V gene TRBV18 combines with J gene TRBJ2-1; perhaps TRBD1 as D (6 bases). The sample taken for sequencing was peripheral blood. CDR3 amino acids: CASSGGINEQFF. The CDR3 region has the DNA TGTGCCAGCTCAGGGGGCATCAATGAGCAGTTCTTC. The complete variable domain, with remaining parts taken from reference TRBV18 and TRBJ2-1, reads NAGVMQNPRHLVRRRGQEARLRCSPMKGHSHVYWYRQLPEEGLKFMVYLQKENIIDESGMPKERFSAEFPKEGPSILRIQQVVRGDSAAYFCASSGGINEQFFGPGTRLTVL.